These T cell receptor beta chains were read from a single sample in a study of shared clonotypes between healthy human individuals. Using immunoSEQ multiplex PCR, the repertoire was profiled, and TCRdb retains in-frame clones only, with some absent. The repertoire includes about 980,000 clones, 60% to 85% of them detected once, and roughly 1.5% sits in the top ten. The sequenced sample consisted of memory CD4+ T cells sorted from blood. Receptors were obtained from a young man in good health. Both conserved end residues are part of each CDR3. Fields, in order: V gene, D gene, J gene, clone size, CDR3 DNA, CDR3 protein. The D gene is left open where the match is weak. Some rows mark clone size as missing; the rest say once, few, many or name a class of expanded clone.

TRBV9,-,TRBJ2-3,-,TGTGCCAGCAGCGTAGGACCCTTAGGGGGGACCCTTATCGATACGCAGTATTTT,CASSVGPLGGTLIDTQYF
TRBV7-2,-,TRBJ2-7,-,TGTGCCAGCAGCTTAGAACCCGGCTCCTACGAGCAGTACTTC,CASSLEPGSYEQYF
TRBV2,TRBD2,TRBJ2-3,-,TGTGCCAGCAGTAGGACTAGCGGGGTTAGCACAGATACGCAGTATTTT,CASSRTSGVSTDTQYF
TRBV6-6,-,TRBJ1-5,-,TGTGCCAGCAGTAAGGGAATCTCTAGTCAGCCCCAGCATTTT,CASSKGISSQPQHF
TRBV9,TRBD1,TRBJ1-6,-,TGTGCCAGCAGCGTCGGACGGGACAGGTATAATTCACCCCTCCACTTT,CASSVGRDRYNSPLHF
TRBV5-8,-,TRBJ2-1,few,TGTGCCAGCAGCCCGGGGACAAATATCTACAATGAGCAGTTCTTC,CASSPGTNIYNEQFF
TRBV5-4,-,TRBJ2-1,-,TGTGCCAGCAGCTTGGGGGCAGGCAATGAGCAGTTCTTC,CASSLGAGNEQFF
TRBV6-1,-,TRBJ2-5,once,TGTGCCGGCAGTGTACAGGGACTAAGGGAGACCCAGTACTTC,CAGSVQGLRETQYF
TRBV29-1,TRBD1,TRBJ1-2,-,TGCAGCGTCAGGGGGGGGAGCTCCTCCTCCTATGGCTACACCTTC,CSVRGGSSSSYGYTF
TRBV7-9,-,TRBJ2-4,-,TGTGCCAGCAGCTTAGCGCGGTCGGGTCTAGCCAAAAACATTCAGTACTTC,CASSLARSGLAKNIQYF
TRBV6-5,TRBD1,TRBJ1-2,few,TGTGCCAGCAGTTGGGACAGGCCTAGTACCGGCTATGGCTACACCTTC,CASSWDRPSTGYGYTF
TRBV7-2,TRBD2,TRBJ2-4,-,TGTGCCAGCAGCTCGACTAGCGCCGTAGCCAAAAACATTCAGTACTTC,CASSSTSAVAKNIQYF
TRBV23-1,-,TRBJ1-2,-,TGCGCCAGCAGTAGGGAGCACATCCCTATTTATGGCTACACCTTC,CASSREHIPIYGYTF
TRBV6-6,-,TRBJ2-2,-,TGTGCCAGCAAGTCCCAACAGAACACCGGGGAGCTGTTTTTT,CASKSQQNTGELFF
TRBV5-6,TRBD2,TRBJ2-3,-,TGTGCCAGCAGCCTCCGGACTAGCGGGATCACAGATACGCAGTATTTT,CASSLRTSGITDTQYF
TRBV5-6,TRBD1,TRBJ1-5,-,TGTGCCAGCAGCTTGAGACAGGGGGGTAATCAGCCCCAGCATTTT,CASSLRQGGNQPQHF
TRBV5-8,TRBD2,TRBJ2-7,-,TGTGCCAGCAGCCCGGGACTAGCGGGAGCCCGGGAGCAGTACTTC,CASSPGLAGAREQYF
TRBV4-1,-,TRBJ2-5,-,TGCGCCAGCAGCCAATTACAGGTTCCCGGTACCGAGCTGGAGACCCAGTACTTC,CASSQLQVPGTELETQYF
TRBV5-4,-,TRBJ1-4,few,TGTGCCAGCAGCTCTGGCGGGGCAACTAATGAAAAACTGTTTTTT,CASSSGGATNEKLFF
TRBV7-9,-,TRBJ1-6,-,TGTGCCAGCAGCTTAAATCCCCCGCGGAGCTCCTATAATTCACCCCTCCACTTT,CASSLNPPRSSYNSPLHF
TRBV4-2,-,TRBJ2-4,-,TGTGCCAGCAAACTAGGGGCCTGGGAAAACATTCAGTACTTC,CASKLGAWENIQYF
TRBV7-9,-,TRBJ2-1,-,TGTGCCAGCAGCTTACCCCTAGAGGGAAATGAGCAGTTCTTC,CASSLPLEGNEQFF
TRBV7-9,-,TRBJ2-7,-,TGTGCCAGCAGTTACAGTGCCTACGAGCAGTACTTC,CASSYSAYEQYF
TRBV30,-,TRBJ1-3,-,TGTGCCTGGACGCAAGGCTCTGGAAACACCATATATTTT,CAWTQGSGNTIYF
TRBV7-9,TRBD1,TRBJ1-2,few,TGTGCCAGCAGCTTCGTAGACAGGGCTAACTATGGCTACACCTTC,CASSFVDRANYGYTF
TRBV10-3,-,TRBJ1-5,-,TGTGCCATCAGGGACGATAGCAATCAGCCCCAGCATTTT,CAIRDDSNQPQHF
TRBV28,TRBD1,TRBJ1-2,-,TGTGCCAGCAGCTCTGGGACAGCGAGAAACTATGGCTACACCTTC,CASSSGTARNYGYTF
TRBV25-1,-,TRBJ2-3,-,TGTGCCAGCAGTCGTGGGGGGGCGGATACGCAGTATTTT,CASSRGGADTQYF
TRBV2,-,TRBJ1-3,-,TGTGCCAGCAGGCCCCAAGGGGGCTCTGGAAACACCATATATTTT,CASRPQGGSGNTIYF
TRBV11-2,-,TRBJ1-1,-,TGTGCCAGCAGCCCCAGACAGATGATGAACACTGAAGCTTTCTTT,CASSPRQMMNTEAFF
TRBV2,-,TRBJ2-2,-,TGTGCCAGCACGGATAAGTTGAACACCGGGGAGCTGTTTTTT,CASTDKLNTGELFF
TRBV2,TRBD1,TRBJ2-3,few,TGTGCCAGCACCGGGGACAGGGGGCACGAGTATTTT,CASTGDRGHEYF
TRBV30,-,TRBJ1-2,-,TGTGCCTGGAGTGGCGTCAGCTACACCTTC,CAWSGVSYTF
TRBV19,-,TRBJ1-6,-,TGTGCCAGTAGTTCATGGGGGGCGCAGGTAGGAGGGAATTTAGCACCCCTCCACTTT,CASSSWGAQVGGNLAPLHF
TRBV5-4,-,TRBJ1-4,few,TGTGCCAGCAGTTGGAATGAAAAACTGTTTTTT,CASSWNEKLFF
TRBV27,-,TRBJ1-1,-,TGTGCCAGCAGTTTAGCCAGGAACACTGAAGCTTTCTTT,CASSLARNTEAFF
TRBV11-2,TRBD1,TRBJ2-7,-,TGTGCCAGCGCCTTGGGGCCGGGACAGGGGGCTTACGAGCAGTACTTC,CASALGPGQGAYEQYF
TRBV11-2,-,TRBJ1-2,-,TGTGCCAGCAGCTATCAGGGTAGTGGCTACACCTTC,CASSYQGSGYTF
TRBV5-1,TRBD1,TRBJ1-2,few,TGCGCCAGCAGCCCCGGAACGGGACAGAACTATGGCTACACCTTC,CASSPGTGQNYGYTF
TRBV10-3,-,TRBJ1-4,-,TGTGCCATCAGTGAGTCGAACTCTGGGAGGGGTGAAAAACTGTTTTTT,CAISESNSGRGEKLFF
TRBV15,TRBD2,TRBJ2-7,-,TGTGCCACCAGCAGAGATCCGGGAGGGCTTACCTACGAGCAGTACTTC,CATSRDPGGLTYEQYF
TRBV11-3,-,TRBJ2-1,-,TGTGCCAGCAGCTTAGATACTAATGAGCAGTTCTTC,CASSLDTNEQFF
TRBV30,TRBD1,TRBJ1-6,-,TGTGCCTGGGGACAGGGGGCCTCCTATAATTCACCCCTCCACTTT,CAWGQGASYNSPLHF
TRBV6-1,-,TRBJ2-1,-,TGTGCCAGCAGTGAAACGGGTTACAATGAGCAGTTCTTC,CASSETGYNEQFF
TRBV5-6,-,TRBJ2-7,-,TGTGCCAGCAGCCGTCTCGGGGGCGAGCAGTACTTC,CASSRLGGEQYF
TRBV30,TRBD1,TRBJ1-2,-,TGTGCCTGGAGAGTTGGACAGGGCTATGGCTACACCTTC,CAWRVGQGYGYTF
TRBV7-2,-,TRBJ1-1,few,TGTGCCAGCAGCTTAGAAGGAGGGAACACTGAAGCTTTCTTT,CASSLEGGNTEAFF
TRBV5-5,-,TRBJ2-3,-,TGTGCCAGCAGCTTGGAATGGTTCACGCCAGATACGCAGTATTTT,CASSLEWFTPDTQYF
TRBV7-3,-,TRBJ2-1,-,TGTGCCAGCGGTTCTGCCAGGGCAACTGAGCAGTTCTTC,CASGSARATEQFF
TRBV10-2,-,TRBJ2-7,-,TGCGCCAATAGTAGGGAGGCGCCCTACGAGCAGTACTTC,CANSREAPYEQYF
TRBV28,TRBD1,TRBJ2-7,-,TGTGCCAGCAGTACAGGGGGACCCTACGAGCAGTACTTC,CASSTGGPYEQYF